What follows are 22 T cell receptor beta chains derived from one specimen sequenced in a study of shared clonotypes between healthy human individuals. TCRdb keeps only in-frame clones here, not all; method: immunoSEQ multiplex PCR. Among millions of clones, 85% to 95% were seen once, and the ten largest hold 0.1% to 0.15%. Sequenced sample: naive CD4+ T cells sorted from blood. Subset denoted: CD45RA+ positively selected. These receptors originate from a man between 18 and 29 years old in good health.

This chain joins TRBV11-2 and TRBJ2-7; the D gene is possibly TRBD2 (5 bases). The CDR3 length is 17 residues. Trimming took 0 bases from V and 3 from J, leaving 18 bases between them. Germline lookup yields CDR1 SGHAT and CDR2 FQNNGV. CDR3 coding DNA: TGTGCCAGCAGCTTAGAGGATTCGGTACTAGTCCACTACGAGCAGTACTTC. Protein product: CASSLEDSVLVHYEQYF.

In its sample, this clone was seen a few times. The same CDR3 arises from other DNA sequences in this sample as well. The chain is built from TRBV18 and TRBJ2-2; D is perhaps TRBD2 (5 bases). The V gene's germline CDR1 is KGHSH and CDR2 LQKENI. The CDR3 length is 13 residues. V lost 6 bases and J lost 4, with 9 bases in between. The CDR3 coding sequence is TGTGCCAGCTCCCCGCGGGCCACCGGGGAGCTGTTTTTT. This encodes CASSPRATGELFF.

The rearrangement links TRBV11-2 to TRBJ2-5, with 8 bases that match TRBD2. The CDR3 is made up of 15 amino acids. After removal of 5 bases from V and 4 bases from J, the junction contained 9 bases not matched to a gene. Germline CDR1 is SGHAT and CDR2 is FQNNGV. CDR3 sequence (DNA): TGTGCCAGCAGCAGGGGACTAGGTGTGTCAGAGACCCAGTACTTC. Protein: CASSRGLGVSETQYF.

This rearrangement joins TRBV7-3 to TRBJ2-2; 10 bases fit TRBD2. CDR1 SGHTA and CDR2 FQGTGA come from the germline V gene. V lost 2 bases, J lost 10 bases, and 7 bases stayed unmatched. This CDR3 is 15 amino acids long. The CDR3 region is CASSLASGGAQELFF. The CDR3 region has the DNA TGTGCCAGCAGCTTAGCTAGCGGGGGAGCTCAGGAGCTGTTTTTT. The whole variable domain, remainder taken from reference TRBV7-3 and TRBJ2-2, is GAGVSQTPSNKVTEKGKYVELRCDPISGHTALYWYRQSLGQGPEFLIYFQGTGAADDSGLPNDRFFAVRPEGSVSTLKIQRTERGDSAVYLCASSLASGGAQELFFGEGSRLTVL.

This chain joins TRBV19 and TRBJ2-7, with 7 bases that match TRBD1. CDR1 is LNHDA and CDR2 is SQIVND in the germline V gene (reference sequence). There are 15 residues in the CDR3. The trim removed 5 bases at V and 0 bases at J, leaving 7 bases unmatched. CDR3 DNA: TGTGCCAGTAGTCCCCGGACAGGATCCTCCTACGAGCAGTACTTC. Its translation is CASSPRTGSSYEQYF.

The genes are TRBV2 and TRBJ1-6; D remains unclear. Trimming cost V 5 bases and J 5 bases, with 7 bases left between them. The germline CDR1 and CDR2 sequences are SNHLY and FYNNEI. CDR3 length: 13 residues. The CDR3 DNA reads as TGTGCCAGCAGTCTCAGGAATAATTCACCCCTCCACTTT. Its protein is CASSLRNNSPLHF. The full variable domain, in which reference TRBV2 and TRBJ1-6 provide the parts outside the CDR3, is EPEVTQTPSHQVTQMGQEVILRCVPISNHLYFYWYRQILGQKVEFLVSFYNNEISEKSEIFDDQFSVERPDGSNFTLKIRSTKLEDSAMYFCASSLRNNSPLHFGNGTRLTVT.

This clone was recorded once. Relative to the germline gene, one junction end is altered; a read error may explain this. The rearrangement links TRBV6-5 to TRBJ1-6; D unresolved. In germline, CDR1 is MNHEY, CDR2 SVGAGI. There are 13 residues in the CDR3. This CDR3 reads CASRYLTNSPLHF. In DNA, the CDR3 is TGTGCCAGCAGGTACTTGACCAATTCACCCCTCCACTTT.

Points on this clone: Different DNA sequences within this sample yield the same CDR3. This chain links TRBV11-2 with TRBJ2-2; D is unclear. CDR1 and CDR2 (germline): SGHAT, FQNNGV. V shed 0 bases and J shed 5 bases, with 1 base lying between them. The CDR3 is 12 residues long. The CDR3 DNA is TGTGCCAGCAGCTTAGATACCGGGGAGCTGTTTTTT. Translation: CASSLDTGELFF.

This clone was seen just once. This chain joins TRBV7-2 and TRBJ1-6; unclear D gene. CDR1 is SGHTA, CDR2 FQGNSA, per germline. Trimming shortened V by 3 bases and J by 8 bases, and 11 bases separated the two germline ends. The CDR3 spans 14 residues. CDR3 DNA: TGTGCCAGCAGCTTGAGGGCTAGGGATTCACCCCTCCACTTT. It is translated as CASSLRARDSPLHF. The full variable domain, rest sourced from reference TRBV7-2 and TRBJ1-6, is GAGVSQSPSNKVTEKGKDVELRCDPISGHTALYWYRQSLGQGLEFLIYFQGNSAPDKSGLPSDRFSAERTGGSVSTLTIQRTQQEDSAVYLCASSLRARDSPLHFGNGTRLTVT.

CDR3 DNA: TGTGCCAGTAGTTGGAGGGGGTCTATGAGGAACACTGAAGCTTTCTTT. It codes for CASSWRGSMRNTEAFF. The J gene is TRBJ1-1, the V gene TRBV19; D possibly corresponds to TRBD1 (6 bases). The ends were cut back, 5 bases at V and 1 base at J, with 17 bases in the middle. This CDR3 has 16 amino acids. CDR1 and CDR2 (germline): LNHDA, SQIVND (reference sequence).

The chain recombines TRBV5-6 with TRBJ2-1; 7 nucleotides agree with TRBD1. J gave up 9 bases and V 4 bases, and 4 bases lay outside the gene matches. CDR1 is SGHDT, CDR2 YYEEEE, per germline. The CDR3 is made up of 12 amino acids. The CDR3 sequence: CASSRGQPEQFF. The DNA for the CDR3 is TGTGCCAGCAGCAGGGGACAGCCTGAGCAGTTCTTC.

V usage is TRBV11-2 and J usage is TRBJ2-7; weak D call: TRBD1 (6 bases). The CDR3 sequence is 14 residues long. Germline values: CDR1 SGHAT, CDR2 FQNNGV. Trimming took off 2 bases at V and 7 bases at J, with 15 bases between the two ends. CDR3 DNA sequence: TGTGCCAGCAGCTTATCACGGGACATGGTGGAGCAGTACTTC. It encodes CASSLSRDMVEQYF.

This clone occurred many times. The rearrangement uses TRBV27 and TRBJ2-7; 7 positions match TRBD2. The J segment lost 0 bases and the V segment lost 6 bases, leaving 5 bases of the junction unmatched. The CDR3 spans 14 residues. Looked up from germline, CDR1 is MNHEY and CDR2 is SMNVEV (reference sequence). The CDR3 DNA is TGTGCCAGCAGCACCCTAGCGGCCTCCTACGAGCAGTACTTC. Its translation: CASSTLAASYEQYF.

About this clone: The same CDR3 arises from other DNA sequences in this sample as well. The chain links TRBV6-5 to TRBJ1-2; D is uncertain. V gave up 3 bases and J gave up 5 bases, with 7 bases separating them. CDR3 length: 12 residues. Germline-derived CDR1 and CDR2 are MNHEY and SVGAGI. The CDR3 DNA reads TGTGCCAGCAGTTATGGAGGGTATGGCTACACCTTC. Amino acids: CASSYGGYGYTF.

The chain carries TRBV4-1 and TRBJ1-4; no reliable D call. Trimming took 4 bases from V and 7 from J, leaving 10 bases between them. The CDR3 totals 13 residues. CDR1 MGHRA and CDR2 YSYEKL come from the germline V gene. The CDR3 coding sequence is TGCGCCAGCAGCCTCACCCTGGTTGAAAAACTGTTTTTT. As protein: CASSLTLVEKLFF.

Of note for this clone: The same CDR3 is also encoded by other DNA sequences in this sample. This rearrangement joins TRBV7-2 to TRBJ2-2, with D unclear. There are 12 residues in the CDR3. V was shortened by 3 bases and J by 5 bases, with 4 bases between the two germline ends. Germline V gives CDR1 SGHTA, CDR2 FQGNSA. CDR3 bases: TGTGCCAGCAGCTTGTCGACCGGGGAGCTGTTTTTT. Translating it yields CASSLSTGELFF.

This chain links TRBV6-5 with TRBJ1-3; no clear D. The germline V gene has CDR1 MNHEY and CDR2 SVGAGI. Between the trimmed V and J ends, which lost 0 bases and 2 bases, there was a span of 5 bases. This CDR3 region has 14 residues. The CDR3, as DNA: TGTGCCAGCAGTTACTCGGTAACTGGAAACACCATATATTTT. Translating gives CASSYSVTGNTIYF.

The rearrangement joins TRBV5-1 to TRBJ1-6; no definite D call. Germline V gene sequence: CDR1 SGHRS, CDR2 YFSETQ. There are 13 residues in the CDR3. The germline V and J ends were trimmed by 4 bases and 4 bases, with 6 bases remaining between them. The CDR3 DNA reads as TGCGCCAGCAGCGAAGAATATAATTCACCCCTCCACTTT. It yields the protein CASSEEYNSPLHF.

V is TRBV6-1 and J is TRBJ1-2; D gene uncertain. Between the trimmed V and J ends, which lost 7 bases and 13 bases, there was a span of 25 bases. Germline lookup yields CDR1 MNHNS and CDR2 SASEGT. The CDR3 loop spans 14 amino acids. CDR3 loop: CASTPDVGSILRTF. The CDR3 DNA follows: TGTGCCAGCACCCCGGACGTCGGCTCGATCCTACGCACCTTC.

The CDR3 spells CASSLFRGSRTEAFF. The DNA for the CDR3 is TGTGCCAGCAGCTTGTTCCGGGGTTCGCGCACTGAAGCTTTCTTT. The chain carries TRBV11-1 and TRBJ1-1; D gene uncertain. The CDR3 runs 15 residues. Trimming stripped 3 bases from V and 4 bases from J, with 15 bases between. Germline CDR1 SGHAT, CDR2 FQDESV (reference sequence).

The rearrangement joins TRBV30 to TRBJ1-6; 7 nucleotides line up with TRBD1. V dropped 7 bases and J dropped 6; count of bases not matched to a gene: 15. Germline V lookup: CDR1 GTSNPN, CDR2 SVGIG (reference sequence). The CDR3 runs to 16 residues. Written as DNA, the CDR3 is TGTGCCTCCCGTTTGGCGACCGGGACAGTTAATTCACCCCTCCACTTT. It specifies CASRLATGTVNSPLHF.

The J gene is TRBJ2-1, the V gene TRBV6-1, with D perhaps being TRBD1 or TRBD2 (5 bases each). With 1 base removed from V and 7 bases from J, the gap between germline ends came to 14 bases. This CDR3 is built from 15 residues. CDR1 and CDR2 (germline): MNHNS, SASEGT. CDR3 DNA sequence: TGTGCCAGCAGTGAAGGGGGACCGACGAAAAATGAGCAGTTCTTC. Translating it yields CASSEGGPTKNEQFF.